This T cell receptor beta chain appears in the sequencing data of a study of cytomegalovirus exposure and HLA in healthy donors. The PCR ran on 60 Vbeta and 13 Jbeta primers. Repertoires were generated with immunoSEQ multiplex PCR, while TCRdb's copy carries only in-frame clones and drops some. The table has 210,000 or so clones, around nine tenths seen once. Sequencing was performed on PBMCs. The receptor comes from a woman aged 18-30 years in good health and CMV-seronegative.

CDR3 region: CASSLLGHRSGFEAFF. CDR3 DNA sequence: TGTGCCAGCAGCTTGTTGGGACACCGGTCTGGATTTGAAGCTTTCTTT. The chain couples TRBV5-4 to TRBJ1-1, with D possibly being TRBD1 (6 bases). This CDR3 has 16 amino acids. Between the trimmed V and J ends, which lost 1 base and 7 bases, there was a span of 20 bases. CDR1 is SGHNT and CDR2 is YYREEE in the germline V gene (reference sequence).